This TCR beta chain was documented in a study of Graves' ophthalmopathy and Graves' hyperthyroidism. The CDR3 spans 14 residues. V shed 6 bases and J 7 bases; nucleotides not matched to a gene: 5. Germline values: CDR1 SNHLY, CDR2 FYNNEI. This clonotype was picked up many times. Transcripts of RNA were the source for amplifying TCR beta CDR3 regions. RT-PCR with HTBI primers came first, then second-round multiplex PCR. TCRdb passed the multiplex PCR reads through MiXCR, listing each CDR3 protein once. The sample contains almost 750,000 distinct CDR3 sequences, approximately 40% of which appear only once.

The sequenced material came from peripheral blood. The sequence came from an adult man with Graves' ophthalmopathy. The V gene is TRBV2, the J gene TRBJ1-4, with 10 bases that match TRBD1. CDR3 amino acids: CASRAGQGSEKLFF. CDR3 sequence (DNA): TGTGCCAGCAGGGCGGGACAGGGGAGTGAAAAACTGTTTTTT. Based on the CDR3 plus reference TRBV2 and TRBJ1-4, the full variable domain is EPEVTQTPSHQVTQMGQEVILRCVPISNHLYFYWYRQILGQKVEFLVSFYNNEISEKSEIFDDQFSVERPDGSNFTLKIRSTKLEDSAMYFCASRAGQGSEKLFFGSGTQLSVL.